Listed below are T cell receptor beta chains from one sample, sequenced in a study of CD8+ T cells in alopecia areata. The method was immunoSEQ multiplex PCR; TCRdb's version includes in-frame clones alone and lacks a portion of them. The data show roughly 200,000 clones, about three fifths seen once. The sample in question was CD4+ T cells sorted from blood, obtained at week 4, from a patient treated with tofacitinib. All receptors derive from a human donor with alopecia areata. The CDR3 runs from the conserved cysteine through the conserved F or W. A D gene is named only where the DNA matches it firmly. Some rows have no size entry. The others give once, few or many, or a class for an expanded clone.

j_call: TRBJ2-7; clone_size: once; d_call: NA; v_call: TRBV14; cdr3_nt: TGTGCCAGCAGCCAAGCTAGCTGGGGATCCTACGAGCAGTACTTC; cdr3_aa: CASSQASWGSYEQYF
j_call: TRBJ1-5; clone_size: few; d_call: NA; v_call: TRBV4-1; cdr3_nt: TGCGCCAGCAGCCAAGGACCTCTGACGGGATATAGCAATCAGCCCCAGCATTTT; cdr3_aa: CASSQGPLTGYSNQPQHF
j_call: TRBJ2-1; clone_size: NA; d_call: TRBD2; v_call: TRBV30; cdr3_nt: TGTGCCTGGGTGTCGGGGGGGTCCTACAATGAGCAGTTCTTC; cdr3_aa: CAWVSGGSYNEQFF
j_call: TRBJ2-7; clone_size: NA; d_call: TRBD1; v_call: TRBV5-5; cdr3_nt: TGTGCCAGCAGGAGACAGGGGTCCCACGAGCAGTACTTC; cdr3_aa: CASRRQGSHEQYF
j_call: TRBJ2-7; clone_size: NA; d_call: TRBD1; v_call: TRBV4-1; cdr3_nt: TGCGCCAGCAGCCAAGGGCAGGGACAGGCCTTCTACGAGCAGTACTTC; cdr3_aa: CASSQGQGQAFYEQYF
j_call: TRBJ2-3; clone_size: NA; d_call: TRBD2; v_call: TRBV6-5; cdr3_nt: TGTGCCAGCAGTTACGGCGGGGGGGCATATACGCAGTATTTT; cdr3_aa: CASSYGGGAYTQYF
j_call: TRBJ2-6; clone_size: once; d_call: NA; v_call: TRBV25-1; cdr3_nt: TGTGCCAGCAGTGAGTCCATCAGGCGGTTCTCTGGGGCCAACGTCCTGACTTTC; cdr3_aa: CASSESIRRFSGANVLTF
j_call: TRBJ2-3; clone_size: few; d_call: NA; v_call: TRBV19; cdr3_nt: TGTGCCAGTAGTATAGCTCTGGGTTACACAGATACGCAGTATTTT; cdr3_aa: CASSIALGYTDTQYF
j_call: TRBJ2-1; clone_size: once; d_call: NA; v_call: TRBV6-5; cdr3_nt: TGTGCCAGCAGTTCAGGGGACAATGAGCAGTTCTTC; cdr3_aa: CASSSGDNEQFF
j_call: TRBJ1-6; clone_size: NA; d_call: NA; v_call: TRBV18; cdr3_nt: TGTGCCAGCTCACCCATGGAAGGTTCACCCCTCCACTTT; cdr3_aa: CASSPMEGSPLHF
j_call: TRBJ1-1; clone_size: NA; d_call: NA; v_call: TRBV29-1; cdr3_nt: TGCACCATCAAAAACCCACTAACGGAAGCTTTCTTT; cdr3_aa: CTIKNPLTEAFF
j_call: TRBJ2-2; clone_size: NA; d_call: NA; v_call: TRBV5-4; cdr3_nt: TGTGCCAGCAGGCGTCCTGAGGGGCCCGGGGAGCTGTTTTTT; cdr3_aa: CASRRPEGPGELFF
j_call: TRBJ2-3; clone_size: NA; d_call: TRBD2; v_call: TRBV30; cdr3_nt: TGTGCCTGGAGTGTAACGACTAGCGGGGTATCCACAGATACGCAGTATTTT; cdr3_aa: CAWSVTTSGVSTDTQYF
j_call: TRBJ2-5; clone_size: NA; d_call: NA; v_call: TRBV2; cdr3_nt: TGTGCCAGCAGTGATCGAGAGACCCAGTACTTC; cdr3_aa: CASSDRETQYF
j_call: TRBJ2-7; clone_size: few; d_call: NA; v_call: TRBV7-2; cdr3_nt: TGTGCCAGCAGTTCTTCCTCCTACGAGCAGTACTTC; cdr3_aa: CASSSSSYEQYF
j_call: TRBJ2-2; clone_size: NA; d_call: NA; v_call: TRBV30; cdr3_nt: TGTGCCTGGAGTGAACAGAACACCGGGGAGCTGTTTTTT; cdr3_aa: CAWSEQNTGELFF
j_call: TRBJ2-1; clone_size: NA; d_call: TRBD2; v_call: TRBV2; cdr3_nt: TGTGCCAGCAGTGAGGAGCGGGGGGGAAAGGATGAGCAGTTCTTC; cdr3_aa: CASSEERGGKDEQFF
j_call: TRBJ1-5; clone_size: NA; d_call: TRBD1; v_call: TRBV5-6; cdr3_nt: TGTGCCAGCAGCCGAAGGACAGGGGTTTATCAGCCCCAGCATTTT; cdr3_aa: CASSRRTGVYQPQHF
j_call: TRBJ2-1; clone_size: NA; d_call: TRBD1; v_call: TRBV28; cdr3_nt: TGTGCCAGCAGTTCGAGACAGGGTGGTGATGAGCAGTTCTTC; cdr3_aa: CASSSRQGGDEQFF
j_call: TRBJ2-1; clone_size: NA; d_call: NA; v_call: TRBV18; cdr3_nt: TGTGCCAGCTCACCACGAGGCGGCCCAGGGATCAATGAGCAGTTCTTC; cdr3_aa: CASSPRGGPGINEQFF
j_call: TRBJ1-2; clone_size: NA; d_call: NA; v_call: TRBV5-1; cdr3_nt: TGCGCCAGCAGCGTTGTCCCCGCCCCACCTTATGGCTACACCTTC; cdr3_aa: CASSVVPAPPYGYTF
j_call: TRBJ1-4; clone_size: few; d_call: NA; v_call: TRBV7-9; cdr3_nt: TGTGCCAGCAGCTTATCGGACCGGGGGGAAAAACTGTTTTTT; cdr3_aa: CASSLSDRGEKLFF
j_call: TRBJ2-3; clone_size: few; d_call: NA; v_call: TRBV10-3; cdr3_nt: TGTGCCATCAGTGGGCAGGGAGCTACAGATACGCAGTATTTT; cdr3_aa: CAISGQGATDTQYF
j_call: TRBJ1-5; clone_size: NA; d_call: NA; v_call: TRBV29-1; cdr3_nt: TGCAGCGTGACGACAATATCAGGACAGCCCCAGCATTTT; cdr3_aa: CSVTTISGQPQHF
j_call: TRBJ2-3; clone_size: NA; d_call: NA; v_call: TRBV30; cdr3_nt: TGTGCCTGGAGTGTACCCGTACCCTTGCCACCACAAACGACAGATACGCAGTATTTT; cdr3_aa: CAWSVPVPLPPQTTDTQYF
j_call: TRBJ2-3; clone_size: NA; d_call: NA; v_call: TRBV4-3; cdr3_nt: TGCGCCAGCAGCCAGGAATTTCACGCCGGCTATACGACAGATACGCAGTATTTT; cdr3_aa: CASSQEFHAGYTTDTQYF
j_call: TRBJ2-1; clone_size: few; d_call: TRBD2; v_call: TRBV9; cdr3_nt: TGTGCCAGCAGCGCCCGATCGGGAGGGTACGGCGCTGAGCAGTTCTTC; cdr3_aa: CASSARSGGYGAEQFF
j_call: TRBJ1-2; clone_size: once; d_call: TRBD1; v_call: TRBV4-2; cdr3_nt: TGTGCCAGCAGCCAAGATTCTCTACGACGACAGGGTGATGGCTACACCTTC; cdr3_aa: CASSQDSLRRQGDGYTF
j_call: TRBJ1-5; clone_size: NA; d_call: TRBD1; v_call: TRBV29-1; cdr3_nt: TGCAGCGTTGGGGACAGGGTCAATCAGCCCCAGCATTTT; cdr3_aa: CSVGDRVNQPQHF
j_call: TRBJ2-2; clone_size: few; d_call: NA; v_call: TRBV29-1; cdr3_nt: TGCAGCGTTGTAGGGCGAGGGGAGCTGTTTTTT; cdr3_aa: CSVVGRGELFF
j_call: TRBJ2-7; clone_size: NA; d_call: NA; v_call: TRBV5-6; cdr3_nt: TGTGCCAGCAGCCTCAGAAGTTCCTACGAGCAGTACTTC; cdr3_aa: CASSLRSSYEQYF
j_call: TRBJ1-2; clone_size: NA; d_call: NA; v_call: TRBV7-9; cdr3_nt: TGTGCCAGCAGCTTAGGCAGGAAGGACGATGGCTACACCTTC; cdr3_aa: CASSLGRKDDGYTF
j_call: TRBJ1-1; clone_size: NA; d_call: NA; v_call: TRBV7-2; cdr3_nt: TGTGCCAGCAGCTTAGTCCCGAACACTGAAGCTTTCTTT; cdr3_aa: CASSLVPNTEAFF
j_call: TRBJ1-2; clone_size: NA; d_call: NA; v_call: TRBV18; cdr3_nt: TGTGCCAGCTCAGTGGGAACGGGGATCTATGGCTACACCTTC; cdr3_aa: CASSVGTGIYGYTF
j_call: TRBJ2-5; clone_size: NA; d_call: NA; v_call: TRBV7-2; cdr3_nt: TGTGCCAGCAGCTTAGTATGGACGGAGCAAGAGACCCAGTACTTC; cdr3_aa: CASSLVWTEQETQYF
j_call: TRBJ1-2; clone_size: NA; d_call: NA; v_call: TRBV19; cdr3_nt: TGTGCCAGTAGCCCCACCCTGGGGAGAGATGGCTACACCTTC; cdr3_aa: CASSPTLGRDGYTF
j_call: TRBJ1-2; clone_size: NA; d_call: NA; v_call: TRBV7-9; cdr3_nt: TGTGCCAGCAGCGCCGGGGAGATTGGCTACACCTTC; cdr3_aa: CASSAGEIGYTF
j_call: TRBJ2-1; clone_size: once; d_call: NA; v_call: TRBV30; cdr3_nt: TGTGCCTGGAAGGGAACGAGCTCCTACAATGAGCAGTTCTTC; cdr3_aa: CAWKGTSSYNEQFF
j_call: TRBJ2-5; clone_size: NA; d_call: NA; v_call: TRBV5-1; cdr3_nt: TGCGCCAGCAGCTTCGGAGAAGCGGGAGAGACCCAGTACTTC; cdr3_aa: CASSFGEAGETQYF
j_call: TRBJ1-5; clone_size: NA; d_call: TRBD1; v_call: TRBV30; cdr3_nt: TGTGCCTGGAGTGAGGGACAGGGGAATCAGCCCCAGCATTTT; cdr3_aa: CAWSEGQGNQPQHF
j_call: TRBJ2-5; clone_size: NA; d_call: NA; v_call: TRBV4-2; cdr3_nt: TGTGCCAGCAGCCAAGCTGCCGGAGGACCTGACTACTCCGAGACCCAGTACTTC; cdr3_aa: CASSQAAGGPDYSETQYF
j_call: TRBJ2-3; clone_size: few; d_call: NA; v_call: TRBV4-1; cdr3_nt: TGCGCCAGCAGCCAAGAAGTTCGGCGCACAGATACGCAGTATTTT; cdr3_aa: CASSQEVRRTDTQYF
j_call: TRBJ2-1; clone_size: few; d_call: NA; v_call: TRBV5-5; cdr3_nt: TGTGCCAGCAGCTCCCACCCCCAGGGGGAGGCCTACAATGAGCAGTTCTTC; cdr3_aa: CASSSHPQGEAYNEQFF
j_call: TRBJ2-5; clone_size: NA; d_call: TRBD2; v_call: TRBV10-3; cdr3_nt: TGTGCCATCAGCGGGACTAGCGGACAAGAGACCCAGTACTTC; cdr3_aa: CAISGTSGQETQYF
j_call: TRBJ2-5; clone_size: NA; d_call: NA; v_call: TRBV18; cdr3_nt: TGTGCCAGCTCACCACCAATCAGCGGAGAGACCCAGTACTTC; cdr3_aa: CASSPPISGETQYF
j_call: TRBJ1-1; clone_size: NA; d_call: TRBD1; v_call: TRBV29-1; cdr3_nt: TGCAGCGTTAAGAAGGGACAGAAGACCGGTGAAGCTTTCTTT; cdr3_aa: CSVKKGQKTGEAFF
j_call: TRBJ1-2; clone_size: NA; d_call: NA; v_call: TRBV29-1; cdr3_nt: TGCAGCGTTGGATCCGCGCGGATTCTTACTGGCTACACCTTC; cdr3_aa: CSVGSARILTGYTF
j_call: TRBJ1-2; clone_size: NA; d_call: NA; v_call: TRBV28; cdr3_nt: TGTGCCAGCAGGGACTATGGCTACACCTTC; cdr3_aa: CASRDYGYTF
j_call: TRBJ2-3; clone_size: NA; d_call: TRBD2; v_call: TRBV27; cdr3_nt: TGTGCCAGCAGTCCGGGGGGACGGAGCACAGATACGCAGTATTTT; cdr3_aa: CASSPGGRSTDTQYF
j_call: TRBJ2-6; clone_size: NA; d_call: TRBD2; v_call: TRBV5-1; cdr3_nt: TGCGCCAGCAGGTCGGGAGGGAGTCACTCTGGGGCCAACGTCCTGACTTTC; cdr3_aa: CASRSGGSHSGANVLTF
j_call: TRBJ1-2; clone_size: NA; d_call: NA; v_call: TRBV7-9; cdr3_nt: TGTGCCAGCCCTGGCTACACCTTC; cdr3_aa: CASPGYTF